Below are 14 T cell receptor beta chains sequenced from a single sample in a study of blood T cell repertoires in COVID-19. The data were produced by immunoSEQ multiplex PCR, yet TCRdb's version contains in-frame clones alone and is incomplete. The profile shows around 93,000 clones, 87% of them singletons. The sample consisted of peripheral blood. Every receptor here comes from a human donor in a cohort sampled during active COVID-19.

V and J are TRBV4-1 and TRBJ2-4; 10 bases match TRBD2. V trimming: 3 bases; J trimming: 8 bases; junction bases outside the gene matches: 7. Germline V gene sequence: CDR1 MGHRA, CDR2 YSYEKL. The CDR3 is 15 amino acids. CDR3 sequence (DNA): TGCGCCAGCAGCCAGACGGGACTAGCGAAGGACATTCAGTACTTC. Amino acids: CASSQTGLAKDIQYF.

This clone showed up just once. J is TRBJ1-6 and V is TRBV19; D might be TRBD1 (5 bases). Germline V gene data show CDR1 as LNHDA and CDR2 as SQIVND (reference sequence). The ends were cut back, 5 bases at V and 7 bases at J, with 18 bases in the middle. The CDR3 spans 16 residues. The CDR3: CASSVGLQGRNSPLHF. The CDR3 bases are TGTGCCAGTAGTGTGGGACTCCAAGGCCGCAATTCACCCCTCCACTTT.

The chain combines TRBV5-1 with TRBJ2-1, with 8 nucleotides matching TRBD2. The CDR3 has 14 residues. V shed 6 bases, J shed 3 bases, and the junction held 5 bases outside the gene matches. Germline-derived CDR1 and CDR2 are SGHRS and YFSETQ. The DNA for the CDR3 is TGCGCCAGCACTCGGGGGGGCGACTACAATGAGCAGTTCTTC. Translation gives CASTRGGDYNEQFF. The full variable domain, in which reference TRBV5-1 and TRBJ2-1 provide the parts outside the CDR3, is KAGVTQTPRYLIKTRGQQVTLSCSPISGHRSVSWYQQTPGQGLQFLFEYFSETQRNKGNFPGRFSGRQFSNSRSEMNVSTLELGDSALYLCASTRGGDYNEQFFGPGTRLTVL.

This clone was seen a handful of times. The chain recombines TRBV30 with TRBJ1-5, with 8 bases aligning to TRBD1. Looked up from germline, CDR1 is GTSNPN and CDR2 is SVGIG (reference sequence). Trimming took 2 bases from V and 5 from J; bases not matched to a gene: 5. The CDR3 has 14 residues. CDR3 sequence (DNA): TGTGCCTGGAGTCGCGGACAGGGCGATCAGCCCCAGCATTTT. This encodes CAWSRGQGDQPQHF.

The chain uses TRBV19 and TRBJ2-7; 9 bases map to TRBD2. The CDR3 runs 15 residues. V was clipped by 5 bases and J by 4 bases; unmatched bases: 9. Germline V CDR1 and CDR2: LNHDA, SQIVND (reference sequence). CDR3 DNA sequence: TGTGCCAGTAGTGTTATAGCGGGAGTGGTATACGAGCAGTACTTC. As protein: CASSVIAGVVYEQYF.

The chain links TRBV19 to TRBJ2-1; 16 bases line up with TRBD2. The junction had 8 bases not matched to a gene; V was cut back by 2 bases and J by 10 bases. Per the germline V gene, CDR1 is LNHDA and CDR2 is SQIVND (reference sequence). The CDR3 length is 17 residues. CDR3 DNA sequence: TGTGCCAGTAGTATACGCCAGGGACTAGCGGGGGGGCGGGAGCAGTTCTTC. This gives the protein CASSIRQGLAGGREQFF.

The chain is built from TRBV24-1 and TRBJ2-2; 7 bases are shared with TRBD1. Germline V gives CDR1 KGHDR, CDR2 SFDVKD. There are 16 residues in the CDR3. The V segment lost 0 bases and the J segment 2 bases; nucleotides outside the gene matches: 2. The CDR3 DNA follows: TGTGCCACCAGTGATTTGCAGGGGGACAACACCGGGGAGCTGTTTTTT. Protein: CATSDLQGDNTGELFF.

The chain joins TRBV14 to TRBJ1-6, with TRBD1 matching over 7 bases. Germline values: CDR1 SGHDN, CDR2 FVKESK. Trimming at V came to 0 bases and at J to 7 bases, leaving 6 bases not matched to a gene. The CDR3 spans 16 residues. The CDR3 loop reads CASSQDLGQVNSPLHF. The CDR3 nucleotides read TGTGCCAGCAGCCAAGATCTCGGACAGGTGAATTCACCCCTCCACTTT. Supplemented by reference TRBV14 and TRBJ1-6, the full variable domain reads EAGVTQFPSHSVIEKGQTVTLRCDPISGHDNLYWYRRVMGKEIKFLLHFVKESKQDESGMPNNRFLAERTGGTYSTLKVQPAELEDSGVYFCASSQDLGQVNSPLHFGNGTRLTVT.

The chain couples TRBV7-9 to TRBJ1-1; D gene uncertain. This CDR3 spans 13 amino acids. The germline V gene encodes CDR1 SEHNR and CDR2 FQNEAQ (reference sequence). The V gene lost 4 bases and the J gene lost 0 bases, with 6 bases spanning the gap. DNA of the CDR3: TGTGCCAGCAGCTCCCAAATGAACACTGAAGCTTTCTTT. This encodes CASSSQMNTEAFF.

J is TRBJ1-1 and V is TRBV7-8, with a weak D call TRBD1 (5 bases). CDR1 is SGHVS and CDR2 is FQNEAQ in the germline V gene. Between the trimmed V and J ends, which lost 1 base and 0 bases, there was a span of 9 bases. This CDR3 has 15 residues. As DNA, the CDR3 is TGTGCCAGCAGCTTAGAGGCAGGGATGAACACTGAAGCTTTCTTT. Translation gives CASSLEAGMNTEAFF.

This chain links TRBV9 with TRBJ2-5; TRBD2 agrees at 7 bases. This CDR3 is built from 14 residues. The J segment lost 2 bases and the V segment lost 2 bases, leaving 3 bases of the junction unmatched. Germline CDR1 and CDR2: SGDLS and YYNGEE. CDR3: CASSVGGGQETQYF. As DNA, the CDR3 is TGTGCCAGCAGCGTTGGCGGGGGACAAGAGACCCAGTACTTC.

CDR3 protein: CASSYGTGGGYTF. The DNA for the CDR3 is TGTGCCAGCAGTTACGGGACAGGGGGAGGCTACACCTTC. The rearrangement uses TRBV6-5 and TRBJ1-2; 11 nucleotides align to TRBD1. Germline assignment: CDR1 MNHEY and CDR2 SVGAGI. CDR3 size: 13 residues. The trim removed 2 bases at V and 8 bases at J, leaving 1 base unmatched.

The chain employs TRBV3-1 (or the pseudogene TRBV3-2) and TRBJ1-2; D remains unclear. Germline lookup yields CDR1 LGHDT and CDR2 YNNKEL (reference sequence). The CDR3 extends over 15 amino acids. Trimming removed 0 bases at V and 2 bases at J, with 10 bases between. The CDR3 protein is CASSQDVARNYGYTF. CDR3 DNA: TGTGCCAGCAGCCAAGATGTGGCCCGAAACTATGGCTACACCTTC.

This chain links TRBV9 with TRBJ2-1, with TRBD1 matching over 7 bases. The CDR3 is 16 residues long. V was pared by 3 bases and J by 4 bases, with 10 bases of the junction left unmatched. Germline assignment: CDR1 SGDLS and CDR2 YYNGEE. The CDR3, as DNA: TGTGCCAGCAGCGCCCATGGCCGGGACAGTTACAATGAGCAGTTCTTC. Its translation: CASSAHGRDSYNEQFF.